The clone carrying this T cell receptor beta chain has just a few counts. No antigen is known for it. V was clipped by 4 bases and J by 7 bases, with 31 bases between them. The CDR3 totals 20 residues. CDR1 and CDR2 (germline): LNHDA, SQIVND (reference sequence). The data originate from a study of shared clonotypes between healthy human individuals. Broader study findings: It was the few donors that limited the genetic and exposure-history diversity represented.

Clones were sequenced by immunoSEQ multiplex PCR, and TCRdb holds only the in-frame ones, with some missing. Here the sample spans more than 450,000 clones, around 74% being singletons. The TCR sequence derives from a woman aged 35 to 49 in good health. Some clones in this sample may be carry-over from other donors' samples. The chain recombines TRBV19 with TRBJ2-2, with D maybe TRBD2 (7 bases). The source material was PBMCs. The CDR3 sequence is CASSKGRYRARRREHGELFF. The CDR3 nucleotides read TGTGCCAGTAGTAAGGGGCGGTACAGGGCGAGAAGGCGGGAGCACGGGGAGCTGTTTTTT.